Listed below are T cell receptor beta chains from one sample, sequenced in a study of T cells in Graves' hyperthyroidism and ophthalmopathy. A single record per CDR3 protein comes from TCRdb applying MiXCR to the multiplex PCR reads. The data hold hundreds of thousands of distinct CDR3 sequences, with 14% to 15% observed a single time. The sample taken for sequencing was blood. The receptors come from a woman under 40 with Graves' hyperthyroidism. Each CDR3 is given with its conserved first and last residue. Fields, in order: J gene, V gene, D gene, clone size, CDR3 DNA, CDR3 protein. A D gene is named only where the DNA matches it firmly. Rows give clone size only sometimes, using once, few, many, or a class for an expanded clone.

j_gene: TRBJ2-5
v_gene: TRBV20-1
d_gene: TRBD2
abundance: many
CDR3nt: TGCAGTGCTCTGACTAGCGGGGAGACCCAGTACTTC
CDR3aa: CSALTSGETQYF

j_gene: TRBJ2-3
v_gene: TRBV28
d_gene: TRBD1
abundance: many
CDR3nt: TGTGCCAGCAGATCCTTGAAGAAAACGGGACAGGGAGTTTCTGATACGCAGTATTTT
CDR3aa: CASRSLKKTGQGVSDTQYF

j_gene: TRBJ1-1
v_gene: TRBV3-1
d_gene: NA
abundance: many
CDR3nt: TGTGCCAGCAGCCAAGTAGCGGGGAACACTGAAGCTTTCTTT
CDR3aa: CASSQVAGNTEAFF

j_gene: TRBJ2-5
v_gene: TRBV3-1
d_gene: TRBD2
abundance: many
CDR3nt: TGTGCCAGCAGCCACATTCCTAGCGGGACCCAAGAGACCCAGTACTTC
CDR3aa: CASSHIPSGTQETQYF

j_gene: TRBJ2-7
v_gene: TRBV19
d_gene: TRBD1
abundance: many
CDR3nt: TGTGCCAGTAGTACAGCGACAGGGTACGAGCAGTACTTC
CDR3aa: CASSTATGYEQYF

j_gene: TRBJ2-3
v_gene: TRBV12-3/TRBV12-4
d_gene: TRBD2
abundance: many
CDR3nt: TGTGCCACCGGGACTAGCGGGAGAACGCAGTATTTT
CDR3aa: CATGTSGRTQYF

j_gene: TRBJ2-7
v_gene: TRBV18
d_gene: NA
abundance: many
CDR3nt: TGTGCCAGCTCACCTCGGGACACAGCCTACGAGCAGTACTTC
CDR3aa: CASSPRDTAYEQYF

j_gene: TRBJ2-1
v_gene: TRBV5-1
d_gene: NA
abundance: many
CDR3nt: TGCGCCAGCAGCGTCGACAGCTCCTACAATGAGCAGTTCTTC
CDR3aa: CASSVDSSYNEQFF

j_gene: TRBJ2-7
v_gene: TRBV20-1
d_gene: TRBD2
abundance: many
CDR3nt: TGCAGTGCACTTCCGACGAGACTAGCGGGGTACTCCTACGAGCAGTACTTC
CDR3aa: CSALPTRLAGYSYEQYF

j_gene: TRBJ1-1
v_gene: TRBV20-1
d_gene: NA
abundance: many
CDR3nt: TGCAGTGCCCCTAACAACAGGGCGAACACTGAAGCTTTCTTT
CDR3aa: CSAPNNRANTEAFF

j_gene: TRBJ2-7
v_gene: TRBV27
d_gene: TRBD2
abundance: few
CDR3nt: TGTGCCAGCAGTTTAGCGGGACTATTCCACGAGCAGTACTTC
CDR3aa: CASSLAGLFHEQYF

j_gene: TRBJ2-5
v_gene: TRBV20-1
d_gene: TRBD2
abundance: NA
CDR3nt: TGCAGTGCTTGGGGGGAGGGTCCTGAGACCCAGTACTTC
CDR3aa: CSAWGEGPETQYF

j_gene: TRBJ1-5
v_gene: TRBV30
d_gene: NA
abundance: many
CDR3nt: TGTGCCTGGACGGCGGGGCTCAATCAGCCCCAGCATTTT
CDR3aa: CAWTAGLNQPQHF

j_gene: TRBJ2-7
v_gene: TRBV28
d_gene: TRBD2
abundance: many
CDR3nt: TGTGCCAGCAACCCTAGCGGGAGAGTTTACGAGCAGTACTTC
CDR3aa: CASNPSGRVYEQYF

j_gene: TRBJ2-2
v_gene: TRBV30
d_gene: NA
abundance: many
CDR3nt: TGTGCCTGGAGTGTAAACAGGTTGACCGGGGAGCTGTTTTTT
CDR3aa: CAWSVNRLTGELFF

j_gene: TRBJ2-3
v_gene: TRBV10-3
d_gene: TRBD2
abundance: few
CDR3nt: TGTGCCATCGGGGCTGGGAGCGGGAGAACAGATACGCAGTATTTT
CDR3aa: CAIGAGSGRTDTQYF

j_gene: TRBJ1-1
v_gene: TRBV4-1
d_gene: NA
abundance: many
CDR3nt: TGCGCCAGCAGCCAAGCCATCACAGCCCGAACTGAAGCTTTCTTT
CDR3aa: CASSQAITARTEAFF

j_gene: TRBJ2-1
v_gene: TRBV20-1
d_gene: TRBD2
abundance: NA
CDR3nt: TGCAGCGGGGGGGGGTCCTGGGGCAATGAGCAGTTCTTC
CDR3aa: CSGGGSWGNEQFF

j_gene: TRBJ2-3
v_gene: TRBV7-2
d_gene: NA
abundance: many
CDR3nt: TGTGCCAGCAGCTTTGAGCCGGGCAATACGCAGTATTTT
CDR3aa: CASSFEPGNTQYF

j_gene: TRBJ2-1
v_gene: TRBV5-4
d_gene: TRBD2
abundance: NA
CDR3nt: TGTGCCAGCAGCTTGGCCGGATGGGGGGGCAATGAGCAGTTCTTC
CDR3aa: CASSLAGWGGNEQFF

j_gene: TRBJ2-2
v_gene: TRBV20-1
d_gene: TRBD2
abundance: NA
CDR3nt: TGCAGTGCAAAGCGGGAGGGCCTGACAGCCGGGGAGCTGTTTTTT
CDR3aa: CSAKREGLTAGELFF

j_gene: TRBJ2-7
v_gene: TRBV28
d_gene: NA
abundance: many
CDR3nt: TGTGCCAGCAGTACCCCTGAGGCATCCTACGAGCAGTACTTC
CDR3aa: CASSTPEASYEQYF

j_gene: TRBJ2-7
v_gene: TRBV27
d_gene: NA
abundance: many
CDR3nt: TGTGCCAGCAGTTTTTCCCGCTCCTACGAGCAGTACTTC
CDR3aa: CASSFSRSYEQYF

j_gene: TRBJ2-2
v_gene: TRBV28
d_gene: NA
abundance: NA
CDR3nt: TGTGCCAGCAGGACAGACAAGAGGGGAGGCGGGGAGCTGTTTTTT
CDR3aa: CASRTDKRGGGELFF

j_gene: TRBJ2-1
v_gene: TRBV5-6
d_gene: NA
abundance: few
CDR3nt: TGTGCCAGCAGCCTAACCGGGATCTACAATGAGCAGTTCTTC
CDR3aa: CASSLTGIYNEQFF

j_gene: TRBJ2-5
v_gene: TRBV7-6
d_gene: NA
abundance: few
CDR3nt: TGTGCCAGCAGCCCCAGGAGATTCACAGGGAGTCGAGAGACCCAGTACTTC
CDR3aa: CASSPRRFTGSRETQYF

j_gene: TRBJ2-1
v_gene: TRBV7-2
d_gene: TRBD2
abundance: NA
CDR3nt: TGTGCCAGCAGCTTAGACCCGCGGTCTGGCGGGGGCTCCTACAATGAGCAGTTCTTC
CDR3aa: CASSLDPRSGGGSYNEQFF

j_gene: TRBJ1-5
v_gene: TRBV2
d_gene: NA
abundance: many
CDR3nt: TGTGCCAGCAGGCGGACGGGACAGCCCCAGCATTTT
CDR3aa: CASRRTGQPQHF

j_gene: TRBJ2-3
v_gene: TRBV28
d_gene: TRBD2
abundance: NA
CDR3nt: TGTGCCGGAACGAGCGGGAGGGCAGATACGCAGTATTTT
CDR3aa: CAGTSGRADTQYF

j_gene: TRBJ2-5
v_gene: TRBV24-1
d_gene: NA
abundance: few
CDR3nt: TGTGCCACCAGTGGGGCGGGCCTTCAAGAGACCCAGTACTTC
CDR3aa: CATSGAGLQETQYF

j_gene: TRBJ2-1
v_gene: TRBV25-1
d_gene: TRBD2
abundance: NA
CDR3nt: TGTGCCAGTAGACTAGCGGGAAAGGGGGATGAGCAGTTCTTC
CDR3aa: CASRLAGKGDEQFF

j_gene: TRBJ2-3
v_gene: TRBV11-2
d_gene: TRBD2
abundance: many
CDR3nt: TGTGCCAGCAGACCACTCAGGGACTATCTTACAGATACGCAGTATTTT
CDR3aa: CASRPLRDYLTDTQYF

j_gene: TRBJ2-1
v_gene: TRBV6-1
d_gene: TRBD1
abundance: NA
CDR3nt: TGTGCCAGCAGGAATCTGGGACAGAACAATGAGCAGTTCTTC
CDR3aa: CASRNLGQNNEQFF

j_gene: TRBJ2-3
v_gene: TRBV28
d_gene: NA
abundance: many
CDR3nt: TGTGCCAGCAGTTCGGGACGTCGCACAGATACGCAGTATTTT
CDR3aa: CASSSGRRTDTQYF

j_gene: TRBJ1-1
v_gene: TRBV11-2
d_gene: NA
abundance: many
CDR3nt: TGTGCCAGCAGCTTATCGTGGGTTGGGAACACTGAAGCTTTCTTT
CDR3aa: CASSLSWVGNTEAFF

j_gene: TRBJ2-6
v_gene: TRBV9
d_gene: NA
abundance: few
CDR3nt: TGTGCCAGCAGCGTAGGGAACTCTGGGGCCAACGTCCTGACTTTC
CDR3aa: CASSVGNSGANVLTF

j_gene: TRBJ2-7
v_gene: TRBV3-1
d_gene: NA
abundance: many
CDR3nt: TGTGCCAGCACCCCATTCAGGGAAGGCCACGAGCAGTACTTC
CDR3aa: CASTPFREGHEQYF

j_gene: TRBJ2-3
v_gene: TRBV10-2
d_gene: TRBD2
abundance: many
CDR3nt: TGCGCCAGCAGTGTTCCTAGCGGGACTAGCACAGATACGCAGTATTTT
CDR3aa: CASSVPSGTSTDTQYF

j_gene: TRBJ2-4
v_gene: TRBV10-1
d_gene: TRBD2
abundance: NA
CDR3nt: TGCGCCAGCAGCGCCTCTTTGCGGGAGGGGGCCATTCAGTACTTC
CDR3aa: CASSASLREGAIQYF

j_gene: TRBJ2-7
v_gene: TRBV6-2/TRBV6-3
d_gene: NA
abundance: NA
CDR3nt: TGTGCCAGCAGCCCACCCGTACGCTACGAGCAGTACTTC
CDR3aa: CASSPPVRYEQYF

j_gene: TRBJ2-1
v_gene: TRBV11-1
d_gene: NA
abundance: many
CDR3nt: TGTGCCACCAGACAAAGGAACACAGGGAGAAATGAGCAGTTCTTC
CDR3aa: CATRQRNTGRNEQFF

j_gene: TRBJ2-2
v_gene: TRBV9
d_gene: NA
abundance: NA
CDR3nt: TGTGCCAGCAGCGTAGTTGTGTATCAGAACACCGGGGAGCTGTTTTTT
CDR3aa: CASSVVVYQNTGELFF

j_gene: TRBJ2-1
v_gene: TRBV30
d_gene: TRBD1
abundance: many
CDR3nt: TGTGCCTGGAGTGTATTTACAGGGGAGAATGAGCAGTTCTTC
CDR3aa: CAWSVFTGENEQFF

j_gene: TRBJ2-1
v_gene: TRBV7-2
d_gene: TRBD2
abundance: few
CDR3nt: TGTGCCAGCAGCTTAGCCGCTAGCGGGGGAACCTACAATGAGCAGTTCTTC
CDR3aa: CASSLAASGGTYNEQFF